This TCR beta chain was identified during a study of shared clonotypes between healthy human individuals. Whole-study results and caveats: The authors expected sequencing depth to affect clonotype sharing among donors.

All of the donors resided in Nashville, Tennessee, and each was a Caucasian adult. CD4+ cells yielded CD45RA+ naive and CD45RA-negative memory subsets. Details on this clone: The antigen is not known.

TCRdb keeps only in-frame clones here, not all; method: immunoSEQ multiplex PCR. The sample contains about 2.4 million clones, just over 90% of which appear only once. The CDR3 contains 13 residues. V lost 7 bases to trimming and J lost 9 bases, with 13 bases between them. CDR1 is ENHRY, CDR2 SYGVKD, per germline. The chain carries TRBV10-3 and TRBJ1-6; D perhaps matches TRBD1 (5 bases). Sequencing used naive CD4+ T cells sorted from blood. As to subset: CD45RA+ positively selected. The source of this sequence is a man between 18 and 35 years old in good health. CDR3 residues: CAIMEGQGSPLHF. DNA of the CDR3: TGTGCCATCATGGAGGGGCAGGGTTCACCCCTCCACTTT.